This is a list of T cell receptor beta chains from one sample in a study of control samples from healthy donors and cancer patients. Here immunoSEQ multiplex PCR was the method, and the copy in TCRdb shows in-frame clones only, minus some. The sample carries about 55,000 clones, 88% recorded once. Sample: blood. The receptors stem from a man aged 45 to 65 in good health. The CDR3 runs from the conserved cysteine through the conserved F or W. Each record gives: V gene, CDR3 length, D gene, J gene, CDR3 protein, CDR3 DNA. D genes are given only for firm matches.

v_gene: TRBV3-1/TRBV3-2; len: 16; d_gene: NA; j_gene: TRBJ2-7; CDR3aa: CASSQYRQDLPYEQYF; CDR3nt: TGTGCCAGCAGCCAATACAGACAGGACCTCCCCTACGAGCAGTACTTC
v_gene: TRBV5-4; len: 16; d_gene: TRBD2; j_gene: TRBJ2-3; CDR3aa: CASSLFVAGGTDTQYF; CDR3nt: TGTGCCAGCAGCTTGTTTGTAGCGGGAGGAACAGATACGCAGTATTTT
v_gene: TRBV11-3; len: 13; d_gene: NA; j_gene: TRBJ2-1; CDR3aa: CASSSGLNNEQFF; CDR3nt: TGTGCCAGCAGCTCGGGACTGAACAATGAGCAGTTCTTC
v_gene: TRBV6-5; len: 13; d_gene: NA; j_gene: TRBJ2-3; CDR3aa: CASSLKSTDTQYF; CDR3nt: TGTGCCAGCAGCTTAAAGAGCACAGATACGCAGTATTTT
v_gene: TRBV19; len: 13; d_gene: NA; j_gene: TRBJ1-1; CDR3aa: CASNPPEDTEAFF; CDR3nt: TGTGCCAGTAACCCCCCAGAGGACACTGAAGCTTTCTTT
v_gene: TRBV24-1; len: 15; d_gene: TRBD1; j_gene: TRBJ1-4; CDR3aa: CATSDGQGLDEKLFF; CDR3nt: TGTGCCACCAGTGACGGACAGGGTCTGGATGAAAAACTGTTTTTT
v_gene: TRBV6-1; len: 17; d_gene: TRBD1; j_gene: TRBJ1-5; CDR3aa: CASSGAGTGVPNQPQHF; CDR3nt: TGTGCCAGCAGTGGAGCCGGGACAGGGGTCCCTAATCAGCCCCAGCATTTT
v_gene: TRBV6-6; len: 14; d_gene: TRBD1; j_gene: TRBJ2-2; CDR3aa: CASRLGQGTGELFF; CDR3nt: TGTGCCAGCAGACTCGGACAGGGGACCGGGGAGCTGTTTTTT
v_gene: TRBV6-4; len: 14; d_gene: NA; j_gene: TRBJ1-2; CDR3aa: CASSDSGGNYGYTF; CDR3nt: TGTGCCAGCAGTGACTCGGGCGGGAACTATGGCTACACCTTC
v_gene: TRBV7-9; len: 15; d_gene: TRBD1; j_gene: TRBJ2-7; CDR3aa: CASSTPGGAYGEQYF; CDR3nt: TGTGCCAGCAGCACACCAGGGGGCGCATACGGGGAGCAGTACTTC
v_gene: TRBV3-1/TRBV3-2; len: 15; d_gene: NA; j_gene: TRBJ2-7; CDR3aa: CASSQDSGVSYEQYF; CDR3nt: TGTGCCAGCAGCCAAGACTCGGGCGTCTCCTACGAGCAGTACTTC
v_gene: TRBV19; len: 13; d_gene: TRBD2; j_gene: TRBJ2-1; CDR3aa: CASRAGGYNEQFF; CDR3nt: TGTGCCAGTAGAGCGGGAGGCTACAATGAGCAGTTCTTC